A single count supports the clone carrying this T cell receptor (beta chain). Here immunoSEQ multiplex PCR was the method, and the copy in TCRdb shows in-frame clones only, minus some. Of fewer than 350,000 clones listed, roughly 80% are singletons. The data belong to a study of blood T cell repertoires in COVID-19. Study information: PBMCs, B-cell-depleted T cells, or T cells provided the cDNA or gDNA that made up the material.

This TCR was sampled from a woman between 45 and 60 years old with active or convalescent COVID-19. Sequencing was performed on peripheral blood.

The CDR3 nucleotides read TGTGCCAGCAGGCCCACCGGACAGGGGAATAATTCACCCCTCCACTTT. Protein sequence: CASRPTGQGNNSPLHF. This chain connects TRBV5-6 to TRBJ1-6, with TRBD1 matching over 9 bases. Germline CDR1 is SGHDT and CDR2 is YYEEEE. This CDR3 comprises 16 residues. The trim removed 5 bases at V and 5 bases at J, leaving 8 bases unmatched.